The subject of this entry is one TCR beta chain. Generated by immunoSEQ multiplex PCR, the TCRdb table keeps only in-frame clones and is missing some. The sample holds a few hundred thousand clones, about 92% seen once. These data come from a study of blood T cell repertoires in COVID-19. Across the whole study: Acute and convalescent COVID-19 specimens originated in the United States, Italy and Spain. Sources were T cells, B-cell-depleted T cells, or PBMCs; the material itself was cDNA or gDNA.

V lost 2 bases, J lost 8 bases, and 7 bases stayed unmatched. The CDR3 covers 15 residues. Germline-derived CDR1 and CDR2 are MGHDK and SYGVNS. Enrolled through a virtual design, the participants were between roughly 18 and 90 years of age and came from about two dozen US areas. The rearrangement uses TRBV25-1 and TRBJ1-4; TRBD1 agrees at 8 bases. The sample consisted of PBMCs or T cells enriched from blood (not recorded which). This TCR derives from a woman aged 30 to 39 who had recovered from COVID-19. In DNA, the CDR3 is TGTGCCAGCAGTGAAGGGACAGGTCTTGAGGAAAAACTGTTTTTT. Translated: CASSEGTGLEEKLFF.